This TCR beta chain was recorded in a study of blood T cell repertoires in COVID-19 (dated by TCRdb to 2019 to 2021). Concerning the study at large: Collaborator samples came from the United States, Italy and Spain and covered acute and convalescent phases of COVID-19. The samples were drawn from the first 160 participants of the ongoing ImmuneRACE study and from 1,200 or so subjects provided by 6 global collaborators. Where available, HLA class I and class II types were taken from metadata supplied by the sample provider and were not determined by assay-based typing. Subjects who had been exposed to COVID-19, were actively infected with it, or had recovered from it provided the deeply sampled blood TCRbeta repertoires that made up the dataset. A freely available public database, intended as a resource for researchers studying the immune response to SARS-CoV-2, is where the repertoires were released. The prospective study material was composed of cDNA or gDNA derived from T cells, B-cell-depleted T cells, or PBMCs. Nearly every sample came with metadata listing a de-identified subject ID, COVID-19 status, age in years and sex.

General findings and caveats noted by the study authors: Clinical and demographic metadata were provided uncurated, with the amount varying by source and participant.

TCRbeta CDR3 regions were amplified from genomic DNA using the immunoSEQ Assay, a bias-controlled multiplex PCR. As for the original processing: Within the assay, amplification of reference gene primers was used to estimate how many nucleated cells each sample contained. Sequence reads were collapsed and filtered to measure the absolute abundance of every unique TCRbeta CDR3 rearrangement. For each sample, productive Simpson clonality was calculated as the square root of Simpson's diversity index across productive rearrangements. Sourced from immuneACCESS, this table was stored by TCRdb with only in-frame sequences that have V and J called. A share of the clones is absent; for the studies checked, an unresolved V gene accounts for under half, and the remainder has no known explanation. V and J calls and clone size come straight from that table; D and trimming were deduced from the DNA. Counted in this sample were 160,000 or so clones; 80% of them appeared once. The ten largest account for 5% to 6% of the sample.

Participants in the prospective study were enrolled through a virtual design, were aged about 18 to 100 years, and lived in roughly 26 United States geographic areas. In the prospective study, participants were assigned to cohorts based on the clinical history participants reported in a screening survey and a study questionnaire. Recovered participants in ImmuneRACE Cohort 3 were defined as having two consecutive negative NP/OP PCR tests, clearance from a healthcare professional, or resolution of symptoms. Each participant in the prospective study had whole blood, serum and a nasopharyngeal or oropharyngeal swab collected by mobile phlebotomists. Participants in the prospective study had the option to provide additional blood draws and questionnaires over an approximately 2-month period. Before DNA extraction, prospective study blood samples were shipped either frozen or at room temperature. CDR1 and CDR2 are drawn from the germline V gene (reference sequence): MNHEY, SMNVEV. From the cysteine up to the phenylalanine, the CDR3 has a length of 15 residues. The kept DNA is CDR3 alone, 45 bases in frame from the first base. The junction shows trimming of 8 bases on V and 7 bases on J, plus 21 bases between the germline ends.

The sample holds one count of this clone. Its antigen is still unknown. Nothing much larger sits one base from this clone, and base qualities are not available. Recombination joined TRBV27 with TRBJ1-5; matching of 5 bases hints at TRBD1 as the D gene. Material for sequencing was PBMCs or T cells enriched from blood (not recorded which). This clonotype was obtained from a man in his forties who had recovered from COVID-19. The DNA sequence follows: TGTGCCAGCGGAATACCATGGGACTCGGGACAGCCCCAGCATTTT. Its protein is CASGIPWDSGQPQHF.